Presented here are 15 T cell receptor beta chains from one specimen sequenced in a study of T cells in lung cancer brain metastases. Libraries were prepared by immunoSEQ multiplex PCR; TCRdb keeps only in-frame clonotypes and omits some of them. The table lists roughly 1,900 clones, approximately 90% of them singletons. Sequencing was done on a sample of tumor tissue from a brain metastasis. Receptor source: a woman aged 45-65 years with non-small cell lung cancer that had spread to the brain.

CDR3 region: CASSVGVRSSYEQYF. The CDR3 bases are TGTGCCAGCAGCGTAGGGGTCAGGAGCTCCTACGAGCAGTACTTC. The rearrangement links TRBV11-2 to TRBJ2-7; D possibly corresponds to TRBD1 (5 bases). Germline CDR1 and CDR2: SGHAT and FQNNGV. The ends were cut back, 5 bases at V and 0 bases at J, with 14 bases in the middle. This CDR3 is built from 15 residues.

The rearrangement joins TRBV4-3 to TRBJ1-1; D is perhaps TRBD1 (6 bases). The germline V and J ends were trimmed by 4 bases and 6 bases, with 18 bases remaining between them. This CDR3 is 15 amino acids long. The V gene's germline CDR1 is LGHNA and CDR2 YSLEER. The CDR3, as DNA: TGCGCCAGCAGCCCGGGGGGCCTCCTGGACGCTGAAGCTTTCTTT. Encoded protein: CASSPGGLLDAEAFF.

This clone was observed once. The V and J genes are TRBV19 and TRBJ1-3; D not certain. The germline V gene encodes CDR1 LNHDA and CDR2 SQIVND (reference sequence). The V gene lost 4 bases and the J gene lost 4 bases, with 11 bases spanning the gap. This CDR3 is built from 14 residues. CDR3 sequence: CASSTGSPGNTIYF. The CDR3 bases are TGTGCCAGTAGTACAGGAAGCCCGGGAAACACCATATATTTT.

CDR3 bases: TGTGCCAGCACTGTAGATCGGATTGAAAAACTGTTTTTT. It encodes CASTVDRIEKLFF. This sequence joins TRBV2 and TRBJ1-4, with D hard to call. The ends were cut back, 7 bases at V and 7 bases at J, with 13 bases in the middle. CDR3 size: 13 residues. From germline, CDR1 is SNHLY and CDR2 FYNNEI.

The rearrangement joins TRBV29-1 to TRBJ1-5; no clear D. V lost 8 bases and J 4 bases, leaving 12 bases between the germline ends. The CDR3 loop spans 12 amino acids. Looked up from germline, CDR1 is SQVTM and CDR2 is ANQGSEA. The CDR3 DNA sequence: TGCAGCCCTCGGGTGGGAAATCAGCCCCAGCATTTT. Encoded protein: CSPRVGNQPQHF.

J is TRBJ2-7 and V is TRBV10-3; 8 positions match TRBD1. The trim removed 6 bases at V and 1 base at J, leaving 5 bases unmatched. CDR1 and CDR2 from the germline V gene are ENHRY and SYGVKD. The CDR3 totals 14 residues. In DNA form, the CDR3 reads TGTGCCATCAGCCAGGGGGCAAGATCCTACGAGCAGTACTTC. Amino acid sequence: CAISQGARSYEQYF.

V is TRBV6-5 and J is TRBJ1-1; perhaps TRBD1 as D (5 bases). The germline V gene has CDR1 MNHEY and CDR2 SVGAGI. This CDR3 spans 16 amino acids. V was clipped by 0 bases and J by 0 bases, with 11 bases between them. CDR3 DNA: TGTGCCAGCAGTTACTCGGTGGGGGGAATGAACACTGAAGCTTTCTTT. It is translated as CASSYSVGGMNTEAFF.

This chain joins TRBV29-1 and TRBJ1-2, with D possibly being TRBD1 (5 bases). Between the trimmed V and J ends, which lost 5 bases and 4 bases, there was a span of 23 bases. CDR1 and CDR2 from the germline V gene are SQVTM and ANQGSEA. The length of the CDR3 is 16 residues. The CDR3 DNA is TGCAGCGTTCCCCCTGGACAAGGGTCCGCTTTCTATGGCTACACCTTC. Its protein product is CSVPPGQGSAFYGYTF.

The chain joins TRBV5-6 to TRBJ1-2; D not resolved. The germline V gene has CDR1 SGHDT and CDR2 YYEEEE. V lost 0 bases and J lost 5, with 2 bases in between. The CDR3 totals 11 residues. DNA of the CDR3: TGTGCCAGCAGCTTGGATTATGGCTACACCTTC. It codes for CASSLDYGYTF.

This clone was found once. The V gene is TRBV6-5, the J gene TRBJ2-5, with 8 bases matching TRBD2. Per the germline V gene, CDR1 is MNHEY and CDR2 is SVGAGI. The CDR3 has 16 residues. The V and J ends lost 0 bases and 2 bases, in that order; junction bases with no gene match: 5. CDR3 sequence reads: CASSYSLVAGQETQYF. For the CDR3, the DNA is TGTGCCAGCAGTTACTCGTTAGTAGCGGGGCAAGAGACCCAGTACTTC.

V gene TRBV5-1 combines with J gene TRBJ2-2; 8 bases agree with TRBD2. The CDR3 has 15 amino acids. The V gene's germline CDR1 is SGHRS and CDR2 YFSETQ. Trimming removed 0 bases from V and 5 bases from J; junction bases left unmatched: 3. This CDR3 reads CASSLERERTGELFF. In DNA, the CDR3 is TGCGCCAGCAGCTTGGAGCGGGAGCGAACCGGGGAGCTGTTTTTT. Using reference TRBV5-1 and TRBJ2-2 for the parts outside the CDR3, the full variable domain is KAGVTQTPRYLIKTRGQQVTLSCSPISGHRSVSWYQQTPGQGLQFLFEYFSETQRNKGNFPGRFSGRQFSNSRSEMNVSTLELGDSALYLCASSLERERTGELFFGEGSRLTVL.

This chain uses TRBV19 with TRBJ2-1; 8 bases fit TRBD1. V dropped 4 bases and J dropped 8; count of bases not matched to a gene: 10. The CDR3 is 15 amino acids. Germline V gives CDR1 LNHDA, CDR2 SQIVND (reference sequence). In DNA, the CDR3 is TGTGCCAGTAGTACACTCGGACAGGGAGAGGATGAGCAGTTCTTC. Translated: CASSTLGQGEDEQFF.

For the CDR3, the DNA is TGTGCCAGCAGCTTATTTAGCGGGAGTAAGGCCTACGAGCAGTACTTC. This sequence encodes CASSLFSGSKAYEQYF. The V gene is TRBV7-2, the J gene TRBJ2-7; 9 positions match TRBD2. The germline CDR1 and CDR2 sequences are SGHTA and FQGNSA. Trimming at V came to 2 bases and at J to 2 bases, leaving 7 bases not matched to a gene. This CDR3 is built from 16 residues.

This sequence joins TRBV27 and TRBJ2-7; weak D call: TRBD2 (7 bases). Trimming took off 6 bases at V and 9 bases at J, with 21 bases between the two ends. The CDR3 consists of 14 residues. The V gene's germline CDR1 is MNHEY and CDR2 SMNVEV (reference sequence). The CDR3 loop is CASRGGGPLRAQYF. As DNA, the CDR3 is TGTGCCAGCAGGGGAGGGGGTCCCCTACGAGCGCAGTACTTC.

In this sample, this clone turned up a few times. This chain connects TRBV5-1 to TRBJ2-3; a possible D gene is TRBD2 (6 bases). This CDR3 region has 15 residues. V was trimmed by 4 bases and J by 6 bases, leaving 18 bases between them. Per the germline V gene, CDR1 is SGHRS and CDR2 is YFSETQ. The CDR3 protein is CASSTVRSGGDTQYF. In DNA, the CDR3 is TGCGCCAGCAGCACCGTAAGGTCTGGGGGGGATACGCAGTATTTT.